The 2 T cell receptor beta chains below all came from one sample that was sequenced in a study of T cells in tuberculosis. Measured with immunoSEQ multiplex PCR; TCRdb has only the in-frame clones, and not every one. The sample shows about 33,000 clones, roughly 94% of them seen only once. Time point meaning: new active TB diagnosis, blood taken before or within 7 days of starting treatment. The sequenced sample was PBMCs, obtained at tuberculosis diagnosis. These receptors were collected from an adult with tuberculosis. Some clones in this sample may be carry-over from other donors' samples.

In DNA form, the CDR3 reads TGTGCCACCAGCGAAGGCGCCCGGGGGACGCAGTATTTT. This gives the protein CATSEGARGTQYF. V is TRBV15 and J is TRBJ2-3; D may be TRBD2 (6 bases). V shed 5 bases and J shed 9 bases, with 15 bases lying between them. The CDR3 spans 13 residues. Per the germline V gene, CDR1 is LNHNV and CDR2 is YYDKDF (reference sequence).

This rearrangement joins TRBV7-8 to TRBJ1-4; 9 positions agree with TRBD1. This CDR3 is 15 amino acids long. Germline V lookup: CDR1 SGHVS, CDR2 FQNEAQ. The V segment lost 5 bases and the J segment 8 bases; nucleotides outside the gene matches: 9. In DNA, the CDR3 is TGTGCCAGCAGCGCAGCCGGGACAGGGATGGAAAAACTGTTTTTT. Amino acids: CASSAAGTGMEKLFF. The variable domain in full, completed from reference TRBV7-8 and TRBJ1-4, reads GAGVSQSPRYKVAKRGQDVALRCDPISGHVSLFWYQQALGQGPEFLTYFQNEAQLDKSGLPSDRFFAERPEGSVSTLKIQRTQQEDSAVYLCASSAAGTGMEKLFFGSGTQLSVL.